These T cell receptor beta chains were read from a single sample in a study of cytomegalovirus exposure and HLA in healthy donors. Clones were sequenced by immunoSEQ multiplex PCR, and TCRdb holds only the in-frame ones, with some missing. The data show about 130,000 clones, about 88% seen once. Sequencing used PBMCs. These receptors originate from a man aged 25 to 40 in good health and CMV-seronegative. CDR3s leave out the opening cysteine and the closing phenylalanine or tryptophan. The order of the fields is J gene, D gene, V gene, CDR3 protein. D genes are given only for firm matches.

J: TRBJ2-6
D: NA
V: TRBV2
CDR3: ASSEGASGANVLT

J: TRBJ1-1
D: TRBD1
V: TRBV7-9
CDR3: ATPDLGQEGSEAF

J: TRBJ1-5
D: TRBD1
V: TRBV11-2
CDR3: ASSPGTEFEVDQPQH

J: TRBJ2-3
D: TRBD2
V: TRBV10-3
CDR3: AISESTSGYTDTQY

J: TRBJ1-1
D: NA
V: TRBV7-3
CDR3: ASSEIQGSEAF

J: TRBJ2-3
D: NA
V: TRBV12-5
CDR3: ASGPGSSDTQY

J: TRBJ2-3
D: NA
V: TRBV10-1
CDR3: ASSGRGSGEDRRGTDTQY

J: TRBJ2-7
D: TRBD1
V: TRBV18
CDR3: ASSPLPGVGTGGLTPSSGEQY

J: TRBJ2-7
D: NA
V: TRBV30
CDR3: AWSIGGTSYEQY

J: TRBJ2-7
D: NA
V: TRBV4-1
CDR3: ASSPRTDYPEQY

J: TRBJ1-2
D: NA
V: TRBV9
CDR3: ASSVGGHGYT

J: TRBJ2-1
D: TRBD2
V: TRBV6-5
CDR3: ASSPRGGLYNEQF

J: TRBJ2-3
D: TRBD2
V: TRBV7-2
CDR3: ASSPATSGKASEYVGY

J: TRBJ2-7
D: NA
V: TRBV5-6
CDR3: ASSPKWGTPKISYEQY

J: TRBJ1-4
D: TRBD1
V: TRBV4-3
CDR3: ASSQAPGQGEKLF

J: TRBJ1-2
D: TRBD1
V: TRBV5-6
CDR3: ASSLVQTGNYGYT

J: TRBJ2-2
D: TRBD2
V: TRBV27
CDR3: ASSQTSGHTGELF

J: TRBJ2-2
D: NA
V: TRBV11-3
CDR3: ASSLVPGGELF

J: TRBJ2-2
D: NA
V: TRBV30
CDR3: AWSVGGELF

J: TRBJ2-1
D: NA
V: TRBV11-3
CDR3: ASSLGAATEQF

J: TRBJ2-1
D: TRBD1
V: TRBV29-1
CDR3: SADRTGRIEQF

J: TRBJ1-2
D: NA
V: TRBV6-4
CDR3: ASRETVRHGYT

J: TRBJ2-3
D: TRBD2
V: TRBV2
CDR3: ASPSGGGPDTQY

J: TRBJ2-7
D: TRBD2
V: TRBV19
CDR3: ASRTSGRGGEQY

J: TRBJ2-7
D: TRBD2
V: TRBV19
CDR3: ASSNSGSSYEQY

J: TRBJ1-1
D: TRBD1
V: TRBV6-5
CDR3: ASIIDRDTNTEAF

J: TRBJ2-3
D: TRBD1
V: TRBV30
CDR3: AWSPDRGRGDTQY

J: TRBJ1-2
D: NA
V: TRBV10-3
CDR3: AISESAGAVGIYGYT

J: TRBJ1-1
D: TRBD1
V: TRBV7-2
CDR3: ASSSRGGQGTEAF

J: TRBJ1-1
D: TRBD1
V: TRBV12-5
CDR3: ASGLPLGQSTEAF